The present T cell receptor (beta chain) was sequenced within a study of T cells after yellow fever vaccination. Overall study context: For low cell numbers, libraries were made with SMART-Seq v4 Ultra Low Input. General study results and limits: Researchers noted that a small share of clonotypes showed up in both CD4 and CD8 compartments. Detected again after the booster were most primary-vaccination clones, at 95% to 98% CD4 and nearly 90% CD8.

TCRdb fed the 5' RACE reads into MiXCR, producing one record per CDR3 protein. This table has 110,000 to 150,000 distinct CDR3 sequences, 6.6% appearing once. V was pared by 6 bases and J by 4 bases, with 18 bases between. Germline CDR1 and CDR2: SQVTM and ANQGSEA. The CDR3 contains 14 residues. This clonotype was seen many times. Its antigen remains unidentified. This TCR was recovered from a man younger than 40 who received the YFV17D yellow fever vaccine. The chain combines TRBV29-1 with TRBJ1-1; D may be TRBD1 (6 bases). The sample here was CD4+ T cells sorted from PBMCs, taken 10 days after the yellow fever booster vaccination. CDR3 sequence reads: CSVEAQGGGTEAFF. CDR3 DNA sequence: TGCAGCGTCGAGGCACAGGGCGGCGGCACTGAAGCTTTCTTT. The variable domain in full, with the rest retrieved from reference TRBV29-1 and TRBJ1-1, is SAVISQKPSRDICQRGTSLTIQCQVDSQVTMMFWYRQQPGQSLTLIATANQGSEATYESGFVIDKFPISRPNLTFSTLTVSNMSPEDSSIYLCSVEAQGGGTEAFFGQGTRLTVV.